The 18 T cell receptor beta chains below were found in one sample sequenced in a study of STAT5B mutations in CD4+ large granular lymphocyte leukemia. Clones were read by immunoSEQ multiplex PCR, and TCRdb kept only the in-frame ones, dropping some. The table shows about 1,400 clones, with around 80% occurring only once. The sequencing sample was made of PBMCs. These receptor sequences come from a man between 65 and 85 years old with CD4+ T-cell large granular lymphocyte leukemia.

Here the CDR3 DNA reads TGTGCCAGCAGATGGACAGGGGGATTCACAGATACGCAGTATTTT. It translates to CASRWTGGFTDTQYF. V and J are TRBV7-9 and TRBJ2-3, with 10 bases identical to TRBD1. V shed 6 bases, J shed 2 bases, and the junction held 5 bases outside the gene matches. The CDR3 runs 15 residues. The germline V gene has CDR1 SEHNR and CDR2 FQNEAQ (reference sequence). Supplemented by reference TRBV7-9 and TRBJ2-3, the full variable domain reads DTGVSQNPRHKITKRGQNVTFRCDPISEHNRLYWYRQTLGQGPEFLTYFQNEAQLEKSRLLSDRFSAERPKGSFSTLEIQRTEQGDSAMYLCASRWTGGFTDTQYFGPGTRLTVL.

This clone was seen more than once but under ten times. The rearrangement links TRBV6-1 to TRBJ1-1; D gene ambiguous. The germline V and J ends were trimmed by 7 bases and 4 bases, with 13 bases remaining between them. The CDR3 loop spans 13 amino acids. Germline V gene data show CDR1 as MNHNS and CDR2 as SASEGT. The CDR3 is CASKGEWGTEAFF. CDR3 in DNA: TGTGCCAGCAAGGGAGAGTGGGGCACTGAAGCTTTCTTT.

The chain uses TRBV6-5 and TRBJ1-2, with D possibly TRBD1 on 6 matching bases. Germline CDR1 MNHEY, CDR2 SVGAGI. The CDR3 consists of 15 residues. Trimming stripped 0 bases from V and 5 bases from J, with 13 bases between. This chain's CDR3 is CASSYSIGGAYGYTF. The CDR3 region has the DNA TGTGCCAGCAGTTACTCGATCGGGGGCGCGTATGGCTACACCTTC.

V usage is TRBV5-4 and J usage is TRBJ1-2, with a tentative D call TRBD1 (6 bases). The CDR3 is 16 amino acids. Germline-derived CDR1 and CDR2 are SGHNT and YYREEE (reference sequence). Trimming shortened V by 3 bases and J by 0 bases, and 15 bases separated the two germline ends. The CDR3 protein is CASSYPGQFPNYGYTF. CDR3 sequence (DNA): TGTGCCAGCAGCTACCCAGGACAGTTTCCTAACTATGGCTACACCTTC. Full variable domain (outside the CDR3, taken from reference TRBV5-4 and TRBJ1-2): ETGVTQSPTHLIKTRGQQVTLRCSSQSGHNTVSWYQQALGQGPQFIFQYYREEENGRGNFPPRFSGLQFPNYSSELNVNALELDDSALYLCASSYPGQFPNYGYTFGSGTRLTVV.

CDR3 sequence reads: CASSLEARRADTQYF. CDR3 DNA sequence: TGCGCCAGCAGCTTGGAGGCCAGGCGGGCAGATACGCAGTATTTT. The rearrangement links TRBV5-1 to TRBJ2-3, with a tentative D call TRBD2 (5 bases). The CDR3 runs to 15 residues. Germline loops: CDR1 SGHRS, CDR2 YFSETQ. The V gene lost 0 bases and the J gene lost 4 bases, with 12 bases spanning the gap.

The CDR3 is CASSGFGIEQYV. The DNA of the CDR3 is TGTGCCAGCAGCGGATTTGGAATCGAGCAGTACGTC. This chain joins TRBV11-2 and TRBJ2-7; D unclear. The CDR3 is 12 residues long. V was pared by 5 bases and J by 6 bases, with 11 bases between. The germline CDR1 and CDR2 sequences are SGHAT and FQNNGV.

This sequence joins TRBV5-4 and TRBJ1-1, with a possible D match to TRBD1 (5 bases). From germline, CDR1 is SGHNT and CDR2 YYREEE (reference sequence). Trimming took 3 bases from V and 1 from J, leaving 7 bases between them. The CDR3 is 13 amino acids. The CDR3 protein is CASSWGRNTEAFF. CDR3 sequence (DNA): TGTGCCAGCAGCTGGGGACGGAACACTGAAGCTTTCTTT.

The chain uses TRBV30 and TRBJ1-2; a possible D gene is TRBD1 (6 bases). The CDR3 contains 13 residues. Germline CDR1 and CDR2: GTSNPN and SVGIG (reference sequence). V lost 4 bases to trimming and J lost 8 bases, with 17 bases between them. The CDR3 DNA follows: TGTGCCTGGACCCCAGGCCGGGGGCTCGGCTACACCTTC. This gives the protein CAWTPGRGLGYTF.

This clone was detected once. The V and J genes are TRBV27 and TRBJ2-3, with 9 bases that match TRBD2. There are 16 residues in the CDR3. V lost 2 bases to trimming and J lost 2 bases; unmatched junction nucleotides: 5. Germline V gene sequence: CDR1 MNHEY, CDR2 SMNVEV (reference sequence). This chain's CDR3 is CASSLRAGGVTDTQYF. DNA of the CDR3: TGTGCCAGCAGTTTAAGGGCGGGAGGGGTCACAGATACGCAGTATTTT.

The rearrangement uses TRBV2 and TRBJ1-1, with D possibly matching TRBD1 (6 bases). CDR1 is SNHLY and CDR2 is FYNNEI in the germline V gene. Trimming stripped 4 bases from V and 5 bases from J, with 14 bases between. This CDR3 region has 14 residues. CDR3: CASSAQGRRTEAFF. The CDR3 nucleotides read TGTGCCAGCAGTGCTCAGGGGAGACGAACTGAAGCTTTCTTT.

The chain links TRBV5-4 to TRBJ1-1; no firm D call. From germline, CDR1 is SGHNT and CDR2 YYREEE (reference sequence). Trimming removed 0 bases from V and 3 bases from J, with 15 bases in between. This CDR3 comprises 16 residues. The CDR3 DNA sequence: TGTGCCAGCAGCTTGGACTACTTAACGGTGTACACTGAAGCTTTCTTT. As protein: CASSLDYLTVYTEAFF.

This clone came up once. The gene calls are TRBV7-2 and TRBJ2-3; possibly TRBD1 for D (6 bases). The CDR3 length is 16 residues. Trimming left V 5 bases short and J 1 base short, with 16 bases between. Germline CDR1 and CDR2: SGHTA and FQGNSA. CDR3: CASSLQARGRTDTQYF. The CDR3 bases are TGTGCCAGCAGCCTACAAGCCAGGGGCCGCACAGATACGCAGTATTTT.

The chain joins TRBV11-2 to TRBJ1-1, with D unresolved. V was clipped by 0 bases and J by 11 bases, with 10 bases between them. The CDR3 contains 12 residues. Per the germline V gene, CDR1 is SGHAT and CDR2 is FQNNGV. The CDR3 nucleotides are TGTGCCAGCAGCTTAGATCTACCATGGGCTTTCTTT. As protein: CASSLDLPWAFF. The variable domain in full, completed from reference TRBV11-2 and TRBJ1-1, reads EAGVAQSPRYKIIEKRQSVAFWCNPISGHATLYWYQQILGQGPKLLIQFQNNGVVDDSQLPKDRFSAERLKGVDSTLKIQPAKLEDSAVYLCASSLDLPWAFFGQGTRLTVV.

The chain carries TRBV29-1 and TRBJ2-5, with D uncertain. This CDR3 spans 12 amino acids. The V and J ends lost 4 bases and 5 bases respectively, with 11 bases between them. Germline lookup yields CDR1 SQVTM and CDR2 ANQGSEA. Written as DNA, the CDR3 is TGCAGCGTTGGAATCACCGGGGAGACCCAGTACTTC. Amino acids: CSVGITGETQYF. Variable domain in full (rest from reference TRBV29-1 and TRBJ2-5): SAVISQKPSRDICQRGTSLTIQCQVDSQVTMMFWYRQQPGQSLTLIATANQGSEATYESGFVIDKFPISRPNLTFSTLTVSNMSPEDSSIYLCSVGITGETQYFGPGTRLLVL.

This chain links TRBV7-8 with TRBJ2-2; D may correspond to TRBD1 or TRBD2 (5 bases each). With 3 bases removed from V and 4 bases from J, the gap between germline ends came to 12 bases. This CDR3 has 15 amino acids. Germline-derived CDR1 and CDR2 are SGHVS and FQNEAQ. Written as DNA, the CDR3 is TGTGCCAGCAGCTTGGGACCGTCGGTCACCGGGGAGCTGTTTTTT. Encoded protein: CASSLGPSVTGELFF. Filled out from reference TRBV7-8 and TRBJ2-2, the complete variable domain reads GAGVSQSPRYKVAKRGQDVALRCDPISGHVSLFWYQQALGQGPEFLTYFQNEAQLDKSGLPSDRFFAERPEGSVSTLKIQRTQQEDSAVYLCASSLGPSVTGELFFGEGSRLTVL.

This clone was recorded a few times. The chain combines TRBV29-1 with TRBJ2-7, with no clear D. V was cut by 2 bases and J by 0 bases, with 8 bases left in between. Looked up from germline, CDR1 is SQVTM and CDR2 is ANQGSEA. The CDR3 covers 13 residues. In DNA, the CDR3 is TGCAGCGTTGAAATACTGAGCTCCTACGAGCAGTACTTC. Translated, it gives CSVEILSSYEQYF.

The chain has TRBV21-1 and TRBJ2-7; the listed D gene, TRBD1, was not tested against the DNA. TRBV21-1 is flagged as a pseudogene. This CDR3 comprises 17 residues. Here the CDR3 reads CASSKHYQGVIFLEQYV. The CDR3 DNA is TGTGCCAGCAGCAAACATTACCAGGGGGTCATTTTTCTCGAGCAGTACGTC.

The V and J genes are TRBV6-1 and TRBJ1-5, with TRBD1 as a possible D gene (5 bases). There are 15 residues in the CDR3. Germline values: CDR1 MNHNS, CDR2 SASEGT. The V end was cut by 6 bases, the J end by 7 bases, with 19 bases between. The DNA for the CDR3 is TGTGCCAGCAGGAAAGAGCAGGGAGTCGGACAGCCCCAGCATTTT. Encoded protein: CASRKEQGVGQPQHF.